This T cell receptor beta chain was sequenced during a study of blood T cells in healthy people across ages. Study conclusions and caveats: Reliance upon unsorted PBMCs precluded definitive naive versus antigen-experienced comparison.

Primers used in a second PCR of about 6 to 11 cycles were a sample-barcoded 5' primer and a J-beta primer mix. TCRdb itself ran the 5' RACE reads through MiXCR, one entry per CDR3 protein. The repertoire has roughly 1.7 million distinct CDR3 sequences, roughly 32% of them found once; the top ten carry over 9%. There were healthy Caucasian individuals from Russia, aged roughly 6 to 90, serving as donors. Details on this clonotype: Antigen unknown. Because the CDR3's place on the DNA is in doubt, the DNA is left out and the CDR3 is given as listed by TCRdb.

The CDR3 spans 16 residues, counting both ends. CDR1 is MDHEN and CDR2 is SYDVKM in the germline V gene. The chain employs TRBV28 and TRBJ1-2; TRBD1, the table's D call, lacks a check against the DNA. This clonotype was sampled from a woman in her twenties or thirties in good health. The sample consisted of blood. CDR3 sequence reads: CASSSSDNSGGYGYTF.